What follows are 16 T cell receptor beta chains derived from one specimen sequenced in a study of T cells expressing NK-cell markers (dated by TCRdb to 2020 to 2021). The library was built by means of 5' RACE. The instrument was an Illumina HiSeq 2000. After TCRdb reprocessed the reads, each CDR3 protein sequence was kept as one row, without DNA. The table held for this sample gives around 550,000 distinct CDR3 sequences. The top ten hold roughly 3.4% of the sample. Sequences were obtained from blood T cells: a sorted CD56 or NKG2C T cell subset, CD4+ or CD8+ T cells, or bulk PBMC T cells (not recorded which). The receptors were gathered from a young man in good health. Donor details come from another sample of the same person, matched by shared clones.

CDR3 residues: CASSLIQGGGNEQFF. The chain joins TRBV7-3 to TRBJ2-1; as DNA is missing, the TRBD1 call by TCRdb cannot be tested. Looked up from germline, CDR1 is SGHTA and CDR2 is FQGTGA. The CDR3 spans 15 residues.

The chain carries TRBV5-5 and TRBJ1-3; TCRdb outputs TRBD1, but without DNA this stays unchecked. This CDR3 has 13 residues. CDR1 SGHKS and CDR2 YYEKEE come from the germline V gene (reference sequence). CDR3 in amino acids: CASSVPGEDTIYF.

This chain connects TRBV29-1 to TRBJ2-1; the TCRdb D gene call, TRBD1, has no DNA to confirm it. This CDR3 contains 14 residues. Germline CDR1 reads SQVTM; CDR2 reads ANQGSEA. The chain's CDR3 is CSVAPLNPWGEQFF.

V gene TRBV5-1 combines with J gene TRBJ1-6; TCRdb's D call of TRBD1 is untestable without DNA. The CDR3 runs 17 residues. Germline-derived CDR1 and CDR2 are SGHRS and YFSETQ. The CDR3 protein is CASSLVAGLGNNSPLHF.

The chain recombines TRBV28 with TRBJ1-1; absent DNA, TCRdb's TRBD1 call cannot be checked. This CDR3 contains 12 residues. Germline V CDR1 and CDR2: MDHEN, SYDVKM. The CDR3 sequence: CAAYRADTEAFF. Full variable domain (remainder filled in from reference TRBV28 and TRBJ1-1): DVKVTQSSRYLVKRTGEKVFLECVQDMDHENMFWYRQDPGLGLRLIYFSYDVKMKEKGDIPEGYSVSREKKERFSLILESASTNQTSMYLCAAYRADTEAFFGQGTRLTVV.

The chain recombines TRBV11-2 with TRBJ2-2; there is no DNA to check the TCRdb D call of TRBD2. The CDR3 sequence is 15 residues long. From germline, CDR1 is SGHAT and CDR2 FQNNGV. The CDR3 reads CASSSHAMEVGELFF.

The V and J genes are TRBV5-1 and TRBJ2-1; absent DNA, TCRdb's TRBD2 call cannot be checked. Germline V gene sequence: CDR1 SGHRS, CDR2 YFSETQ. The CDR3 loop spans 14 amino acids. CDR3 residues: CASSAGLEVHEQFF.

This chain connects TRBV7-9 to TRBJ2-2; the D call of TRBD1 rests on TCRdb alone, since no DNA is present to check it. Per germline, CDR1 SEHNR and CDR2 FQNEAQ (reference sequence). The CDR3 length is 15 residues. The CDR3 loop is CASSPGGQYGGELFF.

This rearrangement joins TRBV4-1 to TRBJ2-1; the TRBD2 assignment by TCRdb is unverifiable without DNA. Germline V gene lookup returns CDR1 MGHRA and CDR2 YSYEKL. CDR3 length: 13 amino acids. The CDR3: CASKGLQYNEQFF.

The chain links TRBV12-3 or TRBV12-4 to TRBJ2-3; TCRdb picks TRBD1, but there is no DNA to check that call. CDR3 length: 14 residues. CDR3 sequence: CASSGRRFADTQYF.

This chain connects TRBV15 to TRBJ1-4; as DNA is missing, the TRBD1 call by TCRdb cannot be tested. Germline lookup yields CDR1 LNHNV and CDR2 YYDKDF (reference sequence). The CDR3 has 14 residues. The CDR3 loop reads CATSRPGLNEKLFF.

This chain connects TRBV12-3 or TRBV12-4 to TRBJ2-1. CDR3 size: 15 residues. Here the CDR3 reads CASSLGGDSNQQQFF.

The rearrangement links TRBV12-3 or TRBV12-4 to TRBJ1-1; the D call from TCRdb, TRBD1, cannot be confirmed without DNA. The CDR3 is made up of 14 amino acids. CDR3 sequence: CASSLNRALTEAFF.

The gene calls are TRBV6-5 and TRBJ1-2; TCRdb lists TRBD1, though no DNA is available to test this call. CDR3 size: 15 residues. Looked up from germline, CDR1 is MNHEY and CDR2 is SVGAGI. The CDR3 reads CASSYLGQSNYGYTF.

The chain combines TRBV27 with TRBJ2-1; TCRdb's D gene call, TRBD2, goes unchecked for lack of DNA. This CDR3 region has 16 residues. In germline, CDR1 is MNHEY, CDR2 SMNVEV (reference sequence). The CDR3 reads CASRSQRGGSYNEQFF.

The V gene is TRBV5-6, the J gene TRBJ2-2; TCRdb designates TRBD1, a call that cannot be tested without DNA. Germline CDR1 SGHDT, CDR2 YYEEEE. CDR3 size: 15 residues. The CDR3: CASSLRQADQGELFF.